One and the same sample provided the 14 T cell receptor beta chains below, sequenced in a study of shared clonotypes between healthy human individuals (dated by TCRdb to 2019 to 2021). The library was made by the immunoSEQ multiplex PCR assay. TCRdb mirrors the immuneACCESS table, restricted to in-frame sequences. Some clones are absent from its copies; in checked studies, under half trace to an unresolved V gene, and the reason for the others is unknown. The sample profile shows about 100,000 clones; 68% of them were found once. Clones ranked in the top ten supply roughly 22% of the sample. The sequenced material came from memory CD8+ T cells sorted from blood. Taken with the paper, the label for cell subset or site translates to: CD45RO+ cells pooled with CCR7-negative TemRA cells. Receptor source: a woman aged 25 to 45 in good health.

The chain employs TRBV6-5 and TRBJ2-7; D is unclear. CDR1 is MNHEY and CDR2 is SVGAGI in the germline V gene. V shed 6 bases and J shed 2 bases, with 8 bases lying between them. The CDR3 sequence is 12 residues long. CDR3 in amino acids: CASSPGAYEQYF. In nucleotides, the CDR3 is TGTGCCAGCAGCCCTGGGGCCTACGAGCAGTACTTC.

The gene calls are TRBV5-1 and TRBJ1-1; TRBD1 might be the D (5 bases). The CDR3 contains 13 residues. Germline V gives CDR1 SGHRS, CDR2 YFSETQ. V was clipped by 1 base and J by 1 base, with 5 bases between them. Here the CDR3 reads CASSLQGNTEAFF. The DNA for the CDR3 is TGCGCCAGCAGCTTGCAGGGGAACACTGAAGCTTTCTTT.

The sample holds a few counts of this clone. This sequence joins TRBV4-2 and TRBJ1-2; TRBD1 might be the D (5 bases). The CDR3 contains 15 residues. V lost 2 bases, J lost 0 bases, and 10 bases lay in between. Germline V gives CDR1 LGHNA, CDR2 YNFKEQ. This CDR3 is CASSQSGDSNYGYTF. The CDR3 coding sequence is TGTGCCAGCAGCCAATCCGGGGACTCTAACTATGGCTACACCTTC.

This clone has more than one count but fewer than ten. This chain uses TRBV29-1 with TRBJ2-7, with no clear D. The germline V gene encodes CDR1 SQVTM and CDR2 ANQGSEA. This CDR3 region has 12 residues. Trimming took off 3 bases at V and 5 bases at J, with 11 bases between the two ends. In DNA form, the CDR3 reads TGCAGCGTTGATTCGCTAGGCGACGAGCAGTACTTC. The encoded protein is CSVDSLGDEQYF.

J is TRBJ2-3 and V is TRBV6-1, with 14 positions matching TRBD2. The ends lost 7 bases at V and 6 bases at J; junction bases unmatched: 6. Germline V lookup: CDR1 MNHNS, CDR2 SASEGT. There are 15 residues in the CDR3. The CDR3 sequence: CASKGLAGVVDTQYF. The CDR3 bases are TGTGCCAGCAAGGGACTAGCGGGAGTAGTGGATACGCAGTATTTT.

The table lists this clone with a count of one. In nucleotides, the CDR3 is TGCAGCGTTGTCCGGCCAGGGGGCATGAGAAAAAGGGGGTACAATGAGCAGTTCTTC. Amino acid sequence: CSVVRPGGMRKRGYNEQFF. The chain has TRBV29-1 and TRBJ2-1; TRBD1 matches at 8 bases. The germline V gene encodes CDR1 SQVTM and CDR2 ANQGSEA. This CDR3 spans 19 amino acids. Trimming at V came to 4 bases and at J to 4 bases, leaving 21 bases not matched to a gene.

This clone has a handful of counts. The chain is built from TRBV6-6 and TRBJ1-2; D is unclear. The ends were cut back, 0 bases at V and 3 bases at J, with 11 bases in the middle. The CDR3 sequence is 15 residues long. From germline, CDR1 is MNHNY and CDR2 SVGAGI (reference sequence). The CDR3 DNA reads TGTGCCAGCAGTTACTCGGAGGTTTTAGACTATGGCTACACCTTC. The encoded protein is CASSYSEVLDYGYTF.

The genes are TRBV11-2 and TRBJ2-1, with 7 nucleotides matching TRBD2. Germline V CDR1 and CDR2: SGHAT, FQNNGV. The CDR3 loop spans 16 amino acids. V was pared by 5 bases and J by 4 bases, with 11 bases of the junction left unmatched. The CDR3 DNA follows: TGTGCCAGCAGCCCGGGGGGAGGCGCGGAATACAATGAGCAGTTCTTC. Its translation is CASSPGGGAEYNEQFF.

The table lists this clone with a few counts. The rearrangement links TRBV7-9 to TRBJ2-7; TRBD2 agrees at 8 bases. Germline-derived CDR1 and CDR2 are SEHNR and FQNEAQ (reference sequence). The CDR3 totals 16 residues. Trimming cost V 3 bases and J 3 bases; bases outside gene matches: 10. The DNA of the CDR3 is TGTGCCAGCAGCTTCCATTCTGGCGGGGGGAGCTACGAGCAGTACTTC. It codes for CASSFHSGGGSYEQYF.

This clone was found a few times. The chain is built from TRBV6-6 and TRBJ1-5, with no clear D. The V gene's germline CDR1 is MNHNY and CDR2 SVGAGI (reference sequence). V lost 0 bases and J 7 bases, leaving 10 bases between the germline ends. The CDR3 length is 14 residues. Here the CDR3 DNA reads TGTGCCAGCAGTTACTCGATCGAGGGACAGCCCCAGCATTTT. The encoded protein is CASSYSIEGQPQHF.

This chain connects TRBV7-8 to TRBJ2-5; the D is unclear. The DNA end is more similar to TRBJ2-7, so the J call may be wrong. The CDR3 loop spans 13 amino acids. Germline V gives CDR1 SGHVS, CDR2 FQNEAQ. CDR3 bases: TGTGCCAGCAGCTTACTTAGGGCCTACGAGCAGTACTTC. Translated, it gives CASSLLRAYEQYF.

Sample share makes this clone medium-sized (0.01 to 0.1%). V gene TRBV7-1 combines with J gene TRBJ1-1, with D maybe TRBD1 (5 bases). TRBV7-1 is designated an ORF whose function remains uncertain. The CDR3 length is 14 residues. Trimming removed 5 bases at V and 1 base at J, with 11 bases between. The CDR3 is CASSASTENTEAFF. CDR3 nucleotides: TGTGCCAGCAGCGCCTCGACAGAGAACACTGAAGCTTTCTTT.

The chain carries TRBV11-2 and TRBJ2-7; maybe TRBD1 (5 bases). Germline values: CDR1 SGHAT, CDR2 FQNNGV. The CDR3 has 14 amino acids. The germline V and J ends were trimmed by 3 bases and 2 bases, with 11 bases remaining between them. CDR3 in DNA: TGTGCCAGCAGCTTTGGGCAGGGTACCTACGAGCAGTACTTC. This encodes CASSFGQGTYEQYF.

This clone appeared a single time. The chain combines TRBV29-1 with TRBJ1-4, with D possibly TRBD1 on 6 matching bases. V was cut by 6 bases and J by 1 base, with 12 bases left in between. The CDR3 extends over 14 amino acids. The germline V gene has CDR1 SQVTM and CDR2 ANQGSEA. The CDR3 here is CSVHTGRTNEKLFF. As DNA, the CDR3 is TGCAGCGTGCATACAGGGAGAACTAATGAAAAACTGTTTTTT.